The entry below describes one T cell receptor (beta chain). Looked up from germline, CDR1 is SGHAT and CDR2 is FQNNGV. The CDR3 sequence is 12 residues long. Between the trimmed V and J ends, which lost 1 base and 4 bases, there was a span of 4 bases. The record originates from a study of shared clonotypes between healthy human individuals. It was across several immunoSEQ plates that each subset's genomic DNA was evenly split. Original handling: ImmunoSEQ sequences covered only the junction and lacked quality scores; filtering therefore differed. Profiled with immunoSEQ multiplex PCR; TCRdb holds only in-frame clones, not every one. The D gene and trimming were derived from the DNA, and the V and J assignments and clone size from that table. The sample consists of roughly 1,500,000 clones, roughly 98.5% of them appearing once. The CD4+ fraction was divided into a CD45RA+ naive subset and a CD45RA-negative memory subset.

The TCR was taken from a man under 40 in good health. What was sequenced was naive CD4+ T cells sorted from blood. Regarding subset: CD45RA+ positively selected. The chain is built from TRBV11-2 and TRBJ1-1; D remains unclear. CDR3: CASSLALTEAFF. CDR3 nucleotide sequence: TGTGCCAGCAGCTTAGCTCTCACTGAAGCTTTCTTT.